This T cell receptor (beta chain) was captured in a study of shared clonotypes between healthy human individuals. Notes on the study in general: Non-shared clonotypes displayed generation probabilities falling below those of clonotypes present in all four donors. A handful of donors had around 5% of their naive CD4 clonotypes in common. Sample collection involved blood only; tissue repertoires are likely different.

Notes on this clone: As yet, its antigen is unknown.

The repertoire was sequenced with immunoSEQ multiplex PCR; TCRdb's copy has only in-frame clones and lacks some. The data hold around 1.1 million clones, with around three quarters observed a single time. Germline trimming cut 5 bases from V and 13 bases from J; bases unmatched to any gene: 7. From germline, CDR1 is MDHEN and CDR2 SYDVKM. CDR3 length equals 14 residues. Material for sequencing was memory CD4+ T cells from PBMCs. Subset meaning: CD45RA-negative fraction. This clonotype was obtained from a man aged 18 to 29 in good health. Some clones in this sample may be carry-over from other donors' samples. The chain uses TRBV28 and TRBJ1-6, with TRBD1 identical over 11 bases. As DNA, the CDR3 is TGTGCCAGCAGTCCAGGGACAGGGGGTTCCCCCCTCCACTTT. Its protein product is CASSPGTGGSPLHF.